The clone carrying this T cell receptor beta chain was observed many times. The target antigen is unknown. Exclusions: uncontrolled infection, other autoimmune disease, pregnancy, lactation. RNA transcripts gave rise to amplified TCR beta CDR3 regions. The TCR CDR3 was amplified in a first-round RT-PCR using the HTBI primer set. TCRdb independently ran MiXCR on the multiplex PCR reads; one entry per CDR3 protein. Among around 520,000 distinct CDR3 sequences, 14% were seen once, and the ten largest hold 14%. This sample was included in a study of T cells in Graves' hyperthyroidism and ophthalmopathy. Points from the study as a whole: The model made its ophthalmopathy prediction, and onset followed a median about 5.9 months later.

The CDR3 contains 14 residues. The V end lost 8 bases, the J end lost 5 bases, and 20 bases lay between the germline ends. Germline V gives CDR1 SGHRS, CDR2 YFSETQ. The receptor comes from a woman between 40 and 55 years old with Graves' hyperthyroidism. V gene TRBV5-1 combines with J gene TRBJ2-7, with D perhaps TRBD1 (6 bases). Specimen: blood. The CDR3 nucleotides are TGCGCCAGTAATAAGGACACAGGGCAACACGAGCAGTACTTC. It translates to CASNKDTGQHEQYF.